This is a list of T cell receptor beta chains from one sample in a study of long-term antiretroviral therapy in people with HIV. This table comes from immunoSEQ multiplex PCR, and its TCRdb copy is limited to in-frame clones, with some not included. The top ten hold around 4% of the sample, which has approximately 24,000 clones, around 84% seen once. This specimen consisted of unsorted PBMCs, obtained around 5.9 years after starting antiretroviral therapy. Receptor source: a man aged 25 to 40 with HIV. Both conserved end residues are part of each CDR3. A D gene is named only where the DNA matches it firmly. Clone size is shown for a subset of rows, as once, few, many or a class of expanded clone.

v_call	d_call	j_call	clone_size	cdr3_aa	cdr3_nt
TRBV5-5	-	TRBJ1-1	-	CASSWQTGGYTEAFF	TGTGCCAGCAGCTGGCAGACAGGAGGGTACACTGAAGCTTTCTTT
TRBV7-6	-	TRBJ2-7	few	CASSARAGGGSYEQYF	TGTGCCAGCAGCGCCAGAGCGGGCGGTGGCTCCTACGAGCAGTACTTC
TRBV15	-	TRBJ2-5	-	CATSRDLIPQETQYF	TGTGCCACCAGCAGAGACCTAATCCCACAAGAGACCCAGTACTTC
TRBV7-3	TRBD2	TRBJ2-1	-	CASSLMSGSGYEQFF	TGTGCCAGCAGCTTAATGAGCGGGAGCGGCTATGAGCAGTTCTTC
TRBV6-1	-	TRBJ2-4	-	CASSDRWFDIQYF	TGTGCCAGCAGTGATAGGTGGTTCGACATTCAGTACTTC
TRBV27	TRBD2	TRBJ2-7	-	CASSPAASGAYEQYF	TGTGCCAGCAGTCCCGCGGCTAGCGGCGCCTACGAGCAGTACTTC
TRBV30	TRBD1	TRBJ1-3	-	CAWMGQVSGNTIYF	TGTGCCTGGATGGGACAGGTCTCTGGAAACACCATATATTTT
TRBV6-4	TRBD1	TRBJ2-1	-	CASSSKTGGGYNEQFF	TGTGCCAGCAGTTCCAAAACAGGGGGCGGCTACAATGAGCAGTTCTTC
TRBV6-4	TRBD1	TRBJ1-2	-	CASSYGDRRLAGYTF	TGTGCCAGCAGTTACGGGGACAGGCGGCTGGCTGGCTACACCTTC
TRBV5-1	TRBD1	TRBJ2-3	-	CASRPTGQPTDTQYF	TGCGCCAGCCGCCCAACGGGACAGCCCACAGATACGCAGTATTTT
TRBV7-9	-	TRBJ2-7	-	CASTAAAGSALYEQYF	TGTGCCAGCACTGCTGCGGCTGGGAGCGCCCTCTACGAGCAGTACTTC
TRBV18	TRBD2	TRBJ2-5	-	CASSMGLAGPGGDQYF	TGTGCCAGCTCGATGGGACTAGCGGGGCCCGGTGGGGACCAGTACTTC
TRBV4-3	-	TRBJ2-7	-	CASSPGLPYEQYF	TGCGCCAGCAGCCCGGGACTCCCCTACGAGCAGTACTTC
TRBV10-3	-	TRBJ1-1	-	CAISESGRGNTEAFF	TGTGCCATCAGTGAGTCTGGCAGGGGGAACACTGAAGCTTTCTTT
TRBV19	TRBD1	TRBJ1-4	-	CASSIPGTGGGLFF	TGTGCCAGTAGTATACCCGGGACAGGCGGTGGACTGTTTTTT
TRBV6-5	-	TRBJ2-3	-	CASSYGRISTDTQYF	TGTGCCAGCAGTTATGGCAGAATAAGCACAGATACGCAGTATTTT
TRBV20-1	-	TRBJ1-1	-	CSAGPGQEAFF	TGCAGTGCGGGACCGGGACAAGAAGCTTTCTTT
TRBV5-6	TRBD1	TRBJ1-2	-	CASSLGQGADYGYTF	TGTGCCAGCAGCTTAGGACAGGGGGCTGACTATGGCTACACCTTC
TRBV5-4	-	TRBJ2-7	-	CASSLERPPYEQYF	TGTGCCAGCAGCTTGGAAAGGCCCCCATACGAGCAGTACTTC
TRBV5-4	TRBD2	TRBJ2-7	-	CASSQGTSGGAGEQYF	TGTGCCAGCAGCCAAGGAACTAGCGGGGGCGCGGGAGAGCAGTACTTC
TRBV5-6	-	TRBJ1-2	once	CASSKGPLDSYGYTF	TGTGCCAGCAGCAAGGGACCTTTGGATTCTTATGGCTACACCTTC
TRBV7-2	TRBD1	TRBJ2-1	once	CASSVTGKRDNEQFF	TGTGCCAGCAGCGTGACAGGGAAAAGGGACAATGAGCAGTTCTTC
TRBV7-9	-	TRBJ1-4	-	CASSLRRGSQYSEDEKLFF	TGTGCCAGCAGCTTACGCCGGGGCTCCCAATATTCCGAGGATGAAAAACTGTTTTTT
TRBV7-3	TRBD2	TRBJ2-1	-	CASSLTGLAGGFVSSYNEQFF	TGTGCCAGCAGCTTAACGGGACTAGCGGGAGGGTTCGTTTCGTCCTACAATGAGCAGTTCTTC
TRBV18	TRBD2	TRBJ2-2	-	CASSPPGGRDTGELFF	TGTGCCAGCTCACCACCCGGAGGGAGGGACACCGGGGAGCTGTTTTTT
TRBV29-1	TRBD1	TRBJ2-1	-	CSVEQGANSYNEQFF	TGCAGCGTAGAACAGGGGGCTAACTCCTACAATGAGCAGTTCTTC
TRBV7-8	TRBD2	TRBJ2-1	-	CASSGLAGAYEQFF	TGTGCCTCTTCAGGACTAGCGGGGGCATATGAGCAGTTCTTC
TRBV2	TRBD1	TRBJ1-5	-	CASSWDRGIGGNQPQHF	TGTGCCAGCAGTTGGGACAGGGGAATCGGTGGCAATCAGCCCCAGCATTTT
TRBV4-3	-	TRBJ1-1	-	CASSQDLAFAEAFF	TGCGCCAGCAGCCAAGATTTGGCATTCGCTGAAGCTTTCTTT
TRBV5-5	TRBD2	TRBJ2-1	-	CASSFGTSGRNEQFF	TGTGCCAGCAGCTTCGGGACTAGCGGGAGGAATGAGCAGTTCTTC
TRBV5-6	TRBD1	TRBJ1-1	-	CASSVTGENTEAFF	TGTGCCAGCAGCGTGACAGGGGAGAACACTGAAGCTTTCTTT
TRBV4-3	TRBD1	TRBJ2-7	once	CASSQDMGTGEYEQYF	TGCGCCAGCAGCCAAGATATGGGGACAGGGGAATACGAGCAGTACTTC
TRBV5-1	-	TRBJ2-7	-	CASSLTLGRTYEQYF	TGCGCCAGCAGCTTGACCCTGGGGCGGACCTACGAGCAGTACTTC
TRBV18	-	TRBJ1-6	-	CASSHQGLRESHSPLHF	TGTGCCAGCTCACACCAAGGTCTCAGGGAGAGTCATTCACCCCTCCACTTT
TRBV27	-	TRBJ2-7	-	CASSLGHGGSKVYEQYF	TGTGCCAGCAGTTTAGGGCATGGGGGGAGTAAAGTCTACGAGCAGTACTTC
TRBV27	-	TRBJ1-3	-	CASSFRGGNTIYF	TGTGCCAGCAGTTTTAGGGGGGGAAACACCATATATTTT
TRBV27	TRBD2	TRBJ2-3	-	CASSLSPYSGGPDTQYF	TGTGCCAGCAGTTTATCCCCCTATAGCGGGGGGCCAGATACGCAGTATTTT
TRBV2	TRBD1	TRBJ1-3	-	CASSEDRGLYGNTIYF	TGTGCCAGCAGTGAGGACAGGGGGCTTTATGGAAACACCATATATTTT
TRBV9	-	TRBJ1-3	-	CASSVDGGTSGNTIYF	TGTGCCAGCAGCGTAGACGGGGGGACATCTGGAAACACCATATATTTT
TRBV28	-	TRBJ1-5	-	CASRSDSNQPQHF	TGTGCCAGCAGGTCAGACAGTAATCAGCCCCAGCATTTT
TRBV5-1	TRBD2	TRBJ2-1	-	CASSILAGGPDEQFF	TGCGCCAGCAGCATTCTAGCGGGGGGGCCGGATGAGCAGTTCTTC
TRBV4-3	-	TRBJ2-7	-	CASSQEQGRNYEQYF	TGCGCCAGCAGCCAAGAACAGGGTCGGAACTACGAGCAGTACTTC
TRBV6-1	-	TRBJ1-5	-	CASRFNQPQHF	TGTGCCAGCAGGTTTAATCAGCCCCAGCATTTT
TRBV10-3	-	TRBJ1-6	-	CATLSGGQVEPLHF	TGTGCCACCCTCTCCGGGGGACAAGTTGAACCCCTCCACTTT